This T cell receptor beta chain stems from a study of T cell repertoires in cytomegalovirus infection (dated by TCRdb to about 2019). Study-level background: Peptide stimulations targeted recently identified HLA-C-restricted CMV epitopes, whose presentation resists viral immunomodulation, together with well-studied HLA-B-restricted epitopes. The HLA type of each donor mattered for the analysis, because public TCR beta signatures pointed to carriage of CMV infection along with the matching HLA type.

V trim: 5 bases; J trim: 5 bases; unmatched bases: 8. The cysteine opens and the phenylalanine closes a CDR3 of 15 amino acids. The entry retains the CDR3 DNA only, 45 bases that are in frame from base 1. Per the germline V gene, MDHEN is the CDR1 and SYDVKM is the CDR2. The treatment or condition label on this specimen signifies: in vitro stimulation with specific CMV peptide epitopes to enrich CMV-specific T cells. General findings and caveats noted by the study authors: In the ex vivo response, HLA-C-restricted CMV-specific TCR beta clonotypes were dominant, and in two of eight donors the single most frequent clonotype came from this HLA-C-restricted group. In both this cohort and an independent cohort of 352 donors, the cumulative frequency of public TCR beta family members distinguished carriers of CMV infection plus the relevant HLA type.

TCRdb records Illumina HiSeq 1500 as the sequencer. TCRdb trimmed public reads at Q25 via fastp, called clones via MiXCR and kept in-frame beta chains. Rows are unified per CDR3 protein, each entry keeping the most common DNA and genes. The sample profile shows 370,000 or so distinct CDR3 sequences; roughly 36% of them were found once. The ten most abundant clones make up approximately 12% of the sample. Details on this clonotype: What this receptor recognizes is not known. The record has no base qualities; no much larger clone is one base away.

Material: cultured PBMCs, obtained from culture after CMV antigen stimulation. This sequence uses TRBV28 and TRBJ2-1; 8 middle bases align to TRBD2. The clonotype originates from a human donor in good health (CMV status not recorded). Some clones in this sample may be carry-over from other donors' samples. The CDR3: CASSQHTSGDNEQFF. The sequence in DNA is TGTGCCAGCAGTCAACATACTAGCGGTGACAATGAGCAGTTCTTC.